This T cell receptor (beta chain) was sequenced during a study of blood T cell repertoires in COVID-19. CDR3 length: 13 amino acids. In germline, CDR1 is SGHRS, CDR2 YFSETQ. Worth noting for this clone: The junction differs from germline at one of its ends, possibly a read error.

Sequenced by immunoSEQ multiplex PCR; TCRdb stores in-frame clones only, minus some. Of tens of thousands of clones listed, 80% to 90% are singletons. The V and J genes are TRBV5-1 and TRBJ1-4, with TRBD1 as a possible D gene (5 bases). This receptor was taken from a human donor in a cohort sampled during active COVID-19. The specimen was peripheral blood. The CDR3 coding sequence is TGCGCCAGCAGATTGGGGGAGGGTGAAAAACTGTTTTTT. It translates to CASRLGEGEKLFF.